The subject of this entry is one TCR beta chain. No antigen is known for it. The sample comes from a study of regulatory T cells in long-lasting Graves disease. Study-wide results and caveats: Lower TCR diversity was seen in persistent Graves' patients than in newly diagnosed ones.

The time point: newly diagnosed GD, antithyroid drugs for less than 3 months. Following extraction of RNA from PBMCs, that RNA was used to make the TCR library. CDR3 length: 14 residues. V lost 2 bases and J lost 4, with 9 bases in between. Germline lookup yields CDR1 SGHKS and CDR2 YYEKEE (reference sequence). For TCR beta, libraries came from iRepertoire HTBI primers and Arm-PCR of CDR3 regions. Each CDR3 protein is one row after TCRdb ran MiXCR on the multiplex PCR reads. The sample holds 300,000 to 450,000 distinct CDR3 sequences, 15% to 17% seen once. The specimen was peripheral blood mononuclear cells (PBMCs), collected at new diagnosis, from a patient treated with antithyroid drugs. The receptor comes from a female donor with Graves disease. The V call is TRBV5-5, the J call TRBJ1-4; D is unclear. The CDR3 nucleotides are TGTGCCAGCAGCTTTCTTTTAAGTAATGAAAAACTGTTTTTT. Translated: CASSFLLSNEKLFF.